This T cell receptor beta chain was documented in a study of molecular identifiers for immune sequencing clone quantification. Germline V gene sequence: CDR1 SGHDT, CDR2 YYEEEE. The CDR3 has 12 residues. TCRdb reanalysed the PCR reads using MiXCR and keeps one entry per CDR3 protein. In the table there are about 100,000 distinct CDR3 sequences, roughly 23% of which are singletons. Sequencing libraries of naive CD8 cells derived from around 20,000 to 990,000 sorted cells with 10%, 30% or 50% RNA. This clonotype was seen just once. A read error is possible here, since a much larger clone lies one base away.

Sample: naive CD8+ T cells from blood, with Jurkat cell RNA spiked in. Described subset: FACS-sorted CD8+CD4-CCR7+CD45RA+ naive T cells. The V gene is TRBV5-6, the J gene TRBJ2-7, with 9 bases identical to TRBD1. The clonotype originates from a human donor in good health. Some libraries in this study had Jurkat cell RNA spiked in. CDR3 DNA: TGTGCCAACAGCCCGACAGGGGGAGAGCAGTACTTC. This encodes CANSPTGGEQYF.